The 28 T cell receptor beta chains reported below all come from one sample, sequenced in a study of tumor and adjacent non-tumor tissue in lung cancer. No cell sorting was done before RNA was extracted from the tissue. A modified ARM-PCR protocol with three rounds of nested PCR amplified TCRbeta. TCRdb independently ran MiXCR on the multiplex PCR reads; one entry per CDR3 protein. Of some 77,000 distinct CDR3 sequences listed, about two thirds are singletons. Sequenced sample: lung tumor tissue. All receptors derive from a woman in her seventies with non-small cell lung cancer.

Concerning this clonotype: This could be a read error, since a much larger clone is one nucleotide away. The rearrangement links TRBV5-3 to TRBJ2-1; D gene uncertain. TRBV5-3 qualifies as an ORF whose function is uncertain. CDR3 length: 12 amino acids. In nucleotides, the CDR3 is TGTGCCAGAAGTTGCCATTTCAATGAGCAGTCCTTC. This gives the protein CARSCHFNEQSF.

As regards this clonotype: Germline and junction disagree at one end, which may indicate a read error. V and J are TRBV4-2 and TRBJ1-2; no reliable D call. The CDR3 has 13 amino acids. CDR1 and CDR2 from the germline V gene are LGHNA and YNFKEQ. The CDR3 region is CTSSQVLGRGYIF. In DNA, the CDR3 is TGTACCAGCAGCCAAGTTCTCGGACGTGGCTACATCTTC.

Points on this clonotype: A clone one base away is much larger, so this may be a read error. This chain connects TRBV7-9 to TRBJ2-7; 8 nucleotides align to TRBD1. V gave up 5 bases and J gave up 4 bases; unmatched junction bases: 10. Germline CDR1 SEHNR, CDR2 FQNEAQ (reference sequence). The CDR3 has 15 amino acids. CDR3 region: CASSNDRGRAYEQYF. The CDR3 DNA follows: TGTGCCAGCAGCAACGACAGGGGCAGGGCGTACGAGCAGTACTTC.

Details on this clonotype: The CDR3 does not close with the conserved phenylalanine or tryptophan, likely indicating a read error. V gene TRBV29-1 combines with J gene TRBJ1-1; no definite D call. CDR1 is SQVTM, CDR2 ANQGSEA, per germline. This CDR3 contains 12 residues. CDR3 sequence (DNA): TGCAGCGTGGAAGGATCGGGCAACGTGGCTTTCATT. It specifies CSVEGSGNVAFI.

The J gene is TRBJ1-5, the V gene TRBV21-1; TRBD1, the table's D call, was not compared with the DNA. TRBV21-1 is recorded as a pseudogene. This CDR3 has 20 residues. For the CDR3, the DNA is TGTGCCAGCAGCAAAGGGTTAATAAAAGGGCATCAGGGGTCTTATCAGCCCCAGCAATTT. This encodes CASSKGLIKGHQGSYQPQQF.

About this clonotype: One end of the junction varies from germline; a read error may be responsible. The CDR3 DNA sequence: TGTGCCAGCAGTGAAGTGCGGACCTTAGATAATGAGCAGTTGTTC. This encodes CASSEVRTLDNEQLF. This chain links TRBV6-1 with TRBJ2-1; no reliable D call. Germline assignment: CDR1 MNHNS and CDR2 SASEGT. The CDR3 contains 15 residues.

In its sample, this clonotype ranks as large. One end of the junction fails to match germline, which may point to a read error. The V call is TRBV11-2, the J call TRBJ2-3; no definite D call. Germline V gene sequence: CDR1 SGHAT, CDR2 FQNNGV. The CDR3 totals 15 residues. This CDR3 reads CASSVDVLGTDTQYF. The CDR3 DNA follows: TGTGCCAGCAGCGTAGACGTCCTTGGCACAGATACGCAGTATTTT.

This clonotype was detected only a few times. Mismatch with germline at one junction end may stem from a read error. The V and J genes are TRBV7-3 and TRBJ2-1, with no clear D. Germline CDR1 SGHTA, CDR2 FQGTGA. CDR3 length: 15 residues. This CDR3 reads CASSLRNDCVNEQSF. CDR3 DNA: TGTGCCAGCAGCTTAAGGAACGACTGCGTGAATGAGCAGTCCTTC.

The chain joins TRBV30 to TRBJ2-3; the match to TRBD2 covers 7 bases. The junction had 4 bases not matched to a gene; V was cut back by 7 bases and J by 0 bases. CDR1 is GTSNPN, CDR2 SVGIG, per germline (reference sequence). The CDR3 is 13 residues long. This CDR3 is CAYLTSSTDTQYF. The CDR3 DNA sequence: TGTGCCTACCTGACTAGCAGCACAGATACGCAGTATTTT.

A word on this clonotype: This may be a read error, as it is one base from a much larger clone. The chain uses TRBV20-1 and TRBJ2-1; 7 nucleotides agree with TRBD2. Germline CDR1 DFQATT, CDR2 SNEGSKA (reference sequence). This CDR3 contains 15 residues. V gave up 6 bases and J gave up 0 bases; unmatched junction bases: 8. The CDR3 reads CSAYSGGISYNEQFF. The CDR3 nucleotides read TGCAGTGCGTACTCCGGGGGGATCTCCTACAATGAGCAGTTCTTC.

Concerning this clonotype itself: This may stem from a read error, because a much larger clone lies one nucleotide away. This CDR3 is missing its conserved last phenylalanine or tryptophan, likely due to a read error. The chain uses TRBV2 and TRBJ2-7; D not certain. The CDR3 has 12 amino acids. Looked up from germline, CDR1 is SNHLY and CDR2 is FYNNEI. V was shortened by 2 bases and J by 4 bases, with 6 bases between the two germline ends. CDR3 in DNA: TGTGCCAGCAGTGAACATACGTACGAGCAGTACTCC. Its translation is CASSEHTYEQYS.

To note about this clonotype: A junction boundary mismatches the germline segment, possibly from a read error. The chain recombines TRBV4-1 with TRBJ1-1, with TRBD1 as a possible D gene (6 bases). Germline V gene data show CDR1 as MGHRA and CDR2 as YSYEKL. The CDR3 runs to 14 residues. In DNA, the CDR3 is TGTGCCAACAGCCACCGGACAGAGAACACTGGAGCTTTCTTT. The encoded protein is CANSHRTENTGAFF.

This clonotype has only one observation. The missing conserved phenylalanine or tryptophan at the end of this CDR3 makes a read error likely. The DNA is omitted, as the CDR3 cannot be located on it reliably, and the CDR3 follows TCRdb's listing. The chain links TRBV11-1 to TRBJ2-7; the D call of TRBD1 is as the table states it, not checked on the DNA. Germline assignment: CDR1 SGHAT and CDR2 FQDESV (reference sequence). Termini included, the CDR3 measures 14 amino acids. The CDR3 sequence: CASRPGQGIYEQHL.

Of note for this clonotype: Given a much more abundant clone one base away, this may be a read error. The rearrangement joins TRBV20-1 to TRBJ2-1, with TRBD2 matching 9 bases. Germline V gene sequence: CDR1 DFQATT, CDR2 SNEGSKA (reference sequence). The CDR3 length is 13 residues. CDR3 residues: CSATGLAYNEEFF. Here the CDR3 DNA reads TGCAGTGCGACCGGACTAGCGTACAATGAGGAGTTCTTC.

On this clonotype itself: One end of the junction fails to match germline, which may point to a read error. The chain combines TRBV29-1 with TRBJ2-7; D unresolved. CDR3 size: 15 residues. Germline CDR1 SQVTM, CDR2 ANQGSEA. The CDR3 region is CSVEDNDSPGDEQCF. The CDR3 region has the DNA TGCAGCGTTGAAGATAATGATTCGCCGGGTGACGAGCAGTGCTTC.

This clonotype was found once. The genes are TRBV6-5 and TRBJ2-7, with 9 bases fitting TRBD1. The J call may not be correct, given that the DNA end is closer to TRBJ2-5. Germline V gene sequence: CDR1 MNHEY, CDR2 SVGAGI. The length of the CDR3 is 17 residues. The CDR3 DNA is TGTGCCAGCAACAGTTTGACAGGGGGTCCCTGGCGAGAGACCCAGTACTTC. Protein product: CASNSLTGGPWRETQYF.

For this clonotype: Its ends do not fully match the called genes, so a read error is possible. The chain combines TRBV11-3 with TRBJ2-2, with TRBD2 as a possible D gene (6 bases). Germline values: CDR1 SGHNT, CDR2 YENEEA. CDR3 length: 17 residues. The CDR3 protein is CASSTHQSTPNTGGLFF. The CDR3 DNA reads TGTGCCAGCAGCACCCATCAATCGACACCCAACACCGGGGGGCTGTTTTTT.

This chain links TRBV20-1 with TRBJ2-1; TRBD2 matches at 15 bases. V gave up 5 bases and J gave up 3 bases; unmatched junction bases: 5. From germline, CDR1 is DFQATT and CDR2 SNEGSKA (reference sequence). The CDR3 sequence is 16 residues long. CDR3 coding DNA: TGCAGTGCTGAGGCGGGACTAGCGGGAGGCTACAATGAGCAGTTCTTC. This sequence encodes CSAEAGLAGGYNEQFF.

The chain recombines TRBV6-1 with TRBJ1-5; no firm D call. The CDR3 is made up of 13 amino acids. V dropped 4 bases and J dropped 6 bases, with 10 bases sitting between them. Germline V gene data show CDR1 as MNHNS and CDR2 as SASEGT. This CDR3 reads CASSGVGLQPQHF. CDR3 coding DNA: TGTGCCAGCAGTGGAGTAGGGCTTCAGCCCCAGCATTTT.

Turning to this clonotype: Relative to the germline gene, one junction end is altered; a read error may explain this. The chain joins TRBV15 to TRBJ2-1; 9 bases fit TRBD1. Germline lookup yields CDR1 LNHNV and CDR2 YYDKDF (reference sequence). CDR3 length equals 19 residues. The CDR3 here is CATSIGQGAGQGTYSEQFF. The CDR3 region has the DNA TGTGCCACCAGCATAGGCCAAGGGGCGGGACAGGGAACCTACAGTGAGCAGTTCTTC.

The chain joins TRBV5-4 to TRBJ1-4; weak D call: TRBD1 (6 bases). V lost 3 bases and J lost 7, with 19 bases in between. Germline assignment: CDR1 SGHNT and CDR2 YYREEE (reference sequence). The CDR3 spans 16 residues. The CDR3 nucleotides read TGTGCCAGCAGCTCAAGGGCGGGACATGGGGGTGAAAAACTGTTTTTT. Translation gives CASSSRAGHGGEKLFF.

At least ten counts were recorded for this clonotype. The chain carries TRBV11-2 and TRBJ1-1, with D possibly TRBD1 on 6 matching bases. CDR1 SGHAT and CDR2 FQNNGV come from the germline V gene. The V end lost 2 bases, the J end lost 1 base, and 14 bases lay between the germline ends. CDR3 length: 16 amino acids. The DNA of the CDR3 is TGTGCCAGCAGCTTAAGGGGGGCGAATTGGAACACTGAAGCTTTCTTT. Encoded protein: CASSLRGANWNTEAFF.

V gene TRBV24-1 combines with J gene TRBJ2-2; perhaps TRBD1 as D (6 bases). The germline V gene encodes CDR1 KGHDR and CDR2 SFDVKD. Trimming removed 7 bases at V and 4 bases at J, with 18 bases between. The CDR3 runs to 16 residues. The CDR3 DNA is TGTGCCACCAGCGAACCTCAGGGGTCTGGCACCGGGGAGCTGTTTTTT. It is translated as CATSEPQGSGTGELFF.

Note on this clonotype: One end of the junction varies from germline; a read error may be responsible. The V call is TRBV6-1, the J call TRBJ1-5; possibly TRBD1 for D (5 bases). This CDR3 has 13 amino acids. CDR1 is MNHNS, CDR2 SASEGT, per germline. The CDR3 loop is CASSDSKGQPHHF. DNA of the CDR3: TGTGCCAGCAGCGACAGTAAGGGCCAGCCCCATCATTTT.

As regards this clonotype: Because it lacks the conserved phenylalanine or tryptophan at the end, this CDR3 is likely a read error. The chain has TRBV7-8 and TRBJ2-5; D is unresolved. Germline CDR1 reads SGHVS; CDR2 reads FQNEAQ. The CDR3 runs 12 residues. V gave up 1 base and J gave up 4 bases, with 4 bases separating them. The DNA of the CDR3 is TGTGCCAGCAGCTTAGGCCCAGAGACCCAGTACTTA. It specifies CASSLGPETQYL.

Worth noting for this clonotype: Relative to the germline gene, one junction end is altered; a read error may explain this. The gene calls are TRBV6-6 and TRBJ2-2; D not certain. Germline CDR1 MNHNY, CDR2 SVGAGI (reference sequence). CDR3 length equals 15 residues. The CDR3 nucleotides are TGCGCCAGCTGTTACACGGGCCGGGTCACCGGGGAGCTGTTTTTT. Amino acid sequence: CASCYTGRVTGELFF.

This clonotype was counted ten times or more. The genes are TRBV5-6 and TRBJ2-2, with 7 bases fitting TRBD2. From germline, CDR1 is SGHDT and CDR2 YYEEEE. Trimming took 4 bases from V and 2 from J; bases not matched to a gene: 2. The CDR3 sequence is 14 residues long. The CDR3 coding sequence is TGTGCCAGCAGCCGGACTAGAAACACCGGGGAGCTGTTTTTT. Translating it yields CASSRTRNTGELFF.

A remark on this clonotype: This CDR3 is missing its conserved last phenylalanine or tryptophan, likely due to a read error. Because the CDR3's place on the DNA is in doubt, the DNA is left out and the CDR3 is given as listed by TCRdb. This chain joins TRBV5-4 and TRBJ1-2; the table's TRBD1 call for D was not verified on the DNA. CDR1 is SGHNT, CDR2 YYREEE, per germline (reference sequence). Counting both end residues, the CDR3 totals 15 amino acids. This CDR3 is CASNLGGPGVAGYTL.